This is a list of T cell receptor beta chains from one sample in a study of control samples from healthy donors and cancer patients. Libraries were prepared by immunoSEQ multiplex PCR; TCRdb keeps only in-frame clonotypes and omits some of them. The table lists about 130,000 clones, over 90% of them singletons, with approximately 14% in the top ten. Sample: PBMCs. The receptors stem from a man aged 55-75 years with colorectal cancer. Each CDR3 is given with its conserved first and last residue. The D gene is left open where the match is weak. Clone size is given for some rows only: seen once, a few or many times, or a class if the clone is expanded.

v_call	clone_size	d_call	j_call	cdr3_nt	cdr3_aa
TRBV9	-	-	TRBJ2-3	TGTGCCAGCAGCTTGGACGGAGATACGCAGTATTTT	CASSLDGDTQYF
TRBV6-2/TRBV6-3	-	-	TRBJ2-7	TGTGCCAGCAGTTATGAGGCTTTTTATGGGCGCGAGCAGTACTTC	CASSYEAFYGREQYF
TRBV3-1/TRBV3-2	-	-	TRBJ1-6	TGTGCCAGCAGCCTTAACCCCGGCGGGGTTAATTCACCCCTCCACTTT	CASSLNPGGVNSPLHF
TRBV6-2/TRBV6-3	-	-	TRBJ1-5	TGTGCCAGCAGCCGCTGGCTAGGGGATTTGTCGAATCAGCCCCAGCATTTT	CASSRWLGDLSNQPQHF
TRBV24-1	-	-	TRBJ1-4	TGTGCCACCAGTGACCGACCGGGGGTTAATGAAAAACTGTTTTTT	CATSDRPGVNEKLFF
TRBV6-5	-	-	TRBJ2-2	TGTGCCAGCAGTTACGGTACCGGGGAGCTGTTTTTT	CASSYGTGELFF
TRBV27	-	TRBD1	TRBJ1-5	TGTGCCAGCAGTCCCCTCGGGACAGGGGTTAACGCTCTGAATCAGCCCCAGCATTTT	CASSPLGTGVNALNQPQHF
TRBV5-1	-	TRBD1	TRBJ2-2	TGCGCCAGCAGCAAATGGACAGGGCGAAGCGCGAACACCGGGGAGCTGTTTTTT	CASSKWTGRSANTGELFF
TRBV6-5	once	TRBD1	TRBJ1-6	TGTGCCAGCAGTTACTCTGGGACAGGGGGTACACCCCTCCACTTT	CASSYSGTGGTPLHF
TRBV28	-	-	TRBJ1-1	TGTGCCAGCAGTTTCACTCAGACGGCTGAAGCTTTCTTT	CASSFTQTAEAFF